This T cell receptor (beta chain) was recorded in a study of PD-1 and CTLA-4 blockade in melanoma. Germline V gene sequence: CDR1 SEHNR, CDR2 FQNEAQ (reference sequence). Trimming shortened V by 7 bases and J by 8 bases, and 14 bases separated the two germline ends. This CDR3 comprises 13 residues. The assay was immunoSEQ multiplex PCR, and TCRdb's table has in-frame clones only and misses some. The table shows some 11,000 clones, with roughly four fifths occurring only once. The receptor comes from a human donor with melanoma. The sequencing here drew on CD8+ T cells from peripheral blood, taken from a patient given anti-PD-1 treatment. The V and J genes are TRBV7-9 and TRBJ1-4; D is possibly TRBD1 (5 bases). CDR3 loop: CASTDGAEEKLFF. CDR3 DNA sequence: TGTGCCAGCACCGACGGGGCCGAGGAAAAACTGTTTTTT. The full variable domain, rest sourced from reference TRBV7-9 and TRBJ1-4, is DTGVSQNPRHKITKRGQNVTFRCDPISEHNRLYWYRQTLGQGPEFLTYFQNEAQLEKSRLLSDRFSAERPKGSFSTLEIQRTEQGDSAMYLCASTDGAEEKLFFGSGTQLSVL.